This TCR beta chain was obtained from a study of CD4+ T cells in melanoma. Profiled with immunoSEQ multiplex PCR; TCRdb holds only in-frame clones, not every one. The sample consists of some 10,000 clones, roughly 70% of them appearing once. This clone was recorded a few times. Its specificity is unknown. This CDR3 contains 14 residues. V was clipped by 0 bases and J by 10 bases, with 13 bases between them. Germline CDR1 and CDR2: SGHAT and FQNNGV. Regarding the study as a whole: Diverse differentiation states were reported for melanoma neoantigen-specific CD4+ T cells. A reported correlation linked neoantigen-specific CD4+ T cells to CD8+, macrophage and B cell function.

The receptor comes from a human donor with melanoma. The chain combines TRBV11-2 with TRBJ2-1; a possible D gene is TRBD2 (6 bases). The source material was cells from a culture (not recorded whether cultured in vitro). DNA of the CDR3: TGTGCCAGCAGCTTAGATCCGGGACTGACGGAGCAGTTCTTC. Translated: CASSLDPGLTEQFF.